This T cell receptor (beta chain) was captured by sequencing in a study of T-cell reconstitution after alpha-beta-depleted transplantation in children. General study points: At around two months after transplant, the alpha-beta T cells were reportedly derived from several hundred expanded clones that came from non-depleted graft cells. Certain patients had high TCRbeta diversity at day 60, and it came from recipient T cells and thymic progenitors that survived.

In germline, CDR1 is LGHNA, CDR2 YSLEER. V was trimmed by 2 bases and J by 1 base, leaving 3 bases between them. The CDR3 has 14 amino acids. This clonotype was detected only a few times. Its antigen is not known. Unique molecular identifiers were incorporated during preparation of the TCRbeta library. One entry per CDR3 protein results from TCRdb running MiXCR on the PCR reads. The sample contains hundreds of thousands of distinct CDR3 sequences, under 15% of which appear only once. V gene TRBV4-3 combines with J gene TRBJ2-6; no firm D call. This TCR came from a male patient younger than 18 who had a stem cell transplant for acute myeloid leukemia, so the T cells may come from the graft donor. The source was PBMCs, mostly from graft donor cells, collected 360 days after TCRalphabeta/CD19-depleted stem cell transplant. The DNA of the CDR3 is TGCGCCAGCAGCCAAACGTCTGGGGCCAACGTCCTGACTTTC. Translating gives CASSQTSGANVLTF.